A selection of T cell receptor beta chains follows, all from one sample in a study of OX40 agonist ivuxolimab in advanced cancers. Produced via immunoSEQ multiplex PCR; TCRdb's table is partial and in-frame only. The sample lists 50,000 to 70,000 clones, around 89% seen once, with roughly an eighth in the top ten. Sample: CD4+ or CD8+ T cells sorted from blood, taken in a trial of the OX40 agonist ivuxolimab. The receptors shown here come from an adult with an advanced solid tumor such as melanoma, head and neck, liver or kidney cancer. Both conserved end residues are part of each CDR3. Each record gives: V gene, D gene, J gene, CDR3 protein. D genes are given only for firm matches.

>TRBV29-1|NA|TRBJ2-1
CSGLRENEQFF
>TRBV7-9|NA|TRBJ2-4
CASSPQSQGNIQYF
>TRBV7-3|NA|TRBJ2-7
CASSETTSYEQYF
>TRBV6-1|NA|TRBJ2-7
CASSEDGFYEQYF
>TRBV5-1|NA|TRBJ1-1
CASSGQGNTEAFF
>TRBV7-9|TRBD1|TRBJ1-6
CASSTRTGGFGSPLHF
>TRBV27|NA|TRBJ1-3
CASSPRAGNTIYF
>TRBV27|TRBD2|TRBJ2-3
CASSSQIAGAADTQYF
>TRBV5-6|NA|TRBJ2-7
CASSAGTTYEQYF
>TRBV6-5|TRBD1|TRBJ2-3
CASSWTGGTDTQYF
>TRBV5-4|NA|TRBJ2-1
CASSLATYNEQFF
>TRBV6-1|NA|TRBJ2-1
CASSETRDTYNEQFF
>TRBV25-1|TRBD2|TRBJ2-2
CASSEVAGGAGELFF
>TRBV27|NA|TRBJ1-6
CASSFQGGNSPLHF
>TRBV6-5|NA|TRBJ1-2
CASSYSTAYGYTF
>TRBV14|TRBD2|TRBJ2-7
CASSHALTSGSLEQYF
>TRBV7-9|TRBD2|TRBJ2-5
CASSDPLAGGPETQYF
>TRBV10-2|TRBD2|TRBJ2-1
CASSLRKGGPNEQFF
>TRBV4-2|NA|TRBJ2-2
CASSQAAEAGELFF
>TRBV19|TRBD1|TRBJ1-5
CASSTLQGSNQPQHF
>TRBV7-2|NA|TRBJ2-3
CASSHALAPSTDTQYF
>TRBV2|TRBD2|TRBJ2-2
CASRSGRARGGELFF
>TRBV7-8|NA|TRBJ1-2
CASSSYRVLDYGYTF
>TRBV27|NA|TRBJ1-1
CASSPGLGTTEAFF
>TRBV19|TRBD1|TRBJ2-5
CASSSLGQGPETQYF
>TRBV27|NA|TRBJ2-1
CASSSGTPEQFF
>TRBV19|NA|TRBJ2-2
CASITWAGELFF
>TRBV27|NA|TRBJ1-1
CASSRGSEAFF
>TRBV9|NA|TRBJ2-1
CASNTNEQFF
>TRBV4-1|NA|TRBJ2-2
CASSQDRFFGELFF
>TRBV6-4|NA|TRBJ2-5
CASVQETQYF
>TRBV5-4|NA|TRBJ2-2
CASSLDRDGVGELFF
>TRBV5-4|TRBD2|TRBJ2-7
CASSLALGTSSYEQYF
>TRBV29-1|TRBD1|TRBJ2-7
CSVWGQGQGIYEQYF
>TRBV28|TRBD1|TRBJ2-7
CASSLIVGDRGRYEQYF
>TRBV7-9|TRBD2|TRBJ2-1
CASSGRGSSGNEQFF
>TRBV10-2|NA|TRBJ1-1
CASSEWEIEAFF
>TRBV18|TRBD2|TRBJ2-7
CASSPGTSGYEQYF
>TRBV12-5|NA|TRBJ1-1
CASGLEPPTGNTEAFF
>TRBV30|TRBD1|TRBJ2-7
CAWSVGPGTGYEQYF
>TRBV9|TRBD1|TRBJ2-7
CASSVVGQGSDEQYF
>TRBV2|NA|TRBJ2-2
CALYWGPGELFF
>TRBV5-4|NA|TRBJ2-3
CASSLNPSATDTQYF
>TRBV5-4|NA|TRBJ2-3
CASSPGWGRPDTQYF
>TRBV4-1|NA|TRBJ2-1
CASSQGPSNEQFF